This T cell receptor (beta chain) derives from a study of shared clonotypes between healthy human individuals (dated by TCRdb to 2019 to 2021). In terms of the full investigation: A few men and two women, aged 18 to 49 years, made up the cohort. To estimate repertoire size and how much clonotype sharing occurs between individuals, the study deeply sequenced the blood TCR repertoires of five healthy adults. To increase sequencing depth and limit assay-specific biases, different laboratories used diverse techniques to prepare libraries and sequence TCR repertoires. Between about 0.8 and 9.5 billion PBMCs per donor were obtained by leukapheresis. Overall study outcomes, separate from this receptor: Sampling was restricted to blood, and TCR repertoires in tissues likely differ from the TCR repertoires found in blood. Pairwise subsampling indicated that sequencing depth was expected to affect the degree of clonotype sharing among donors. The small number of donors limited the genetic and exposure-history diversity represented.

Concerning this clone: Its antigen is not yet known. Nothing much larger sits one base from this clone, and base qualities are not available.

The donors were healthy, HIV-negative adults who had no recently reported acute infections or vaccinations. Every donor was a Caucasian adult residing in Nashville, Tennessee, USA. For unsorted samples, tens of millions of PBMCs were counted, and genomic DNA was extracted using the QIAamp DNA Blood Mini kit. Blood was obtained by leukapheresis, after which PBMCs were separated by Ficoll-Histopaque density gradient centrifugation and cryopreserved in liquid nitrogen vapor phase. Using the deep immunoSEQ assay, TCR CDR3 regions were amplified from genomic DNA by multiplex PCR. For each cell subset, the extracted genomic DNA was distributed evenly across all wells of several immunoSEQ 96-well plates, and each plate served as one replicate. For unsorted PBMC, 300 ng genomic DNA, equal to 30,000 or so T cell genomes, was loaded into each replicate PCR. Genomic DNA from unsorted PBMC was sequenced over ten immunoSEQ deep assay plates. The purified libraries were quantified using a Qubit 3.0 fluorometer, sized with a Bioanalyzer 2100, and then quantified again using the KAPA Library Quantification kit. Every immunoSEQ 96-well plate was sequenced on a separate single-read 150-cycle Illumina NextSeq 550 flow cell. In the paper's pipeline: Because the immunoSEQ output held only junctional sequences and lacked quality scores, the filtering could not match the filtering applied to full-length reads. To assign V/J genes and CDR3, sequences were annotated against IMGT germline references using PyIR, a Python wrapper for IgBLAST v1.9. Reads were removed for weak V/J assignments (E-value above 1e-6), missing CDR3, stop codons, out-of-frame junctions, or ambiguous translated residues. V3J clonotypes were defined by identical inferred V gene, J gene, and CDR3 amino acid sequence. Percentage overlap between repertoires was calculated by dividing the number of shared unique clonotypes by the size of the smaller repertoire. Three approaches were used to assess repertoire richness: RTK rarefaction, the Chao1 estimator, and Recon v2.1 estimates of unobserved clonotypes. As stored in TCRdb, this immuneACCESS dataset retains in-frame rearrangements with V and J assigned. A fraction of the clones does not appear; measured against another copy, unresolved V genes explain less than half of the discrepancy, and the remainder lacks a known reason. From that table come the V and J calls and clone size; the DNA was used to work out D and trimming. This sample gives 550,000 to 600,000 clones in total; just over 75% of them show up just once. The ten biggest clones cover about 12% of the sample.

V has 2 bases trimmed and J has 10 bases trimmed; junction bases matching no gene number 8. CDR1 and CDR2 are drawn from the germline V gene: MNHEY, SVGAGI. The CDR3, cysteine through phenylalanine, is 14 amino acids long. Just the 42-base CDR3 DNA is kept, in frame starting at base 1. The chain uses TRBV6-5 and TRBJ2-1; TRBD1 aligns with 7 central bases. The origin of this receptor is a woman aged 40 to 50 in good health. Some clones in this sample may be carry-over from other donors' samples. Specimen: PBMCs. CDR3 protein: CASSYRTGVGEQFF. In nucleotides, the sequence is TGTGCCAGCAGTTACAGGACAGGCGTGGGGGAGCAGTTCTTC.